These T cell receptor beta chains were read from a single sample in a study of TIL therapy for anti-PD-1-resistant metastatic lung cancer. Repertoires were generated with immunoSEQ multiplex PCR, while TCRdb's copy carries only in-frame clones and drops some. Here the sample spans under 60,000 clones, 65% to 90% being singletons. This specimen consisted of blood, obtained at baseline. The source is a person aged 25-79 years with non-small cell lung cancer. CDR3s include the opening cysteine and the closing phenylalanine or tryptophan. Each record gives: J gene, clone size, D gene, V gene, CDR3 DNA, CDR3 protein. The D gene is left open where the match is weak. Clone size appears in some rows only: once, few, many, or a class for an expanded clone.

J gene: TRBJ2-1
clone size: -
D gene: -
V gene: TRBV10-3
CDR3 DNA: TGTGCCATCGGCCCGGGGGGCCCCCTATCCGAGCAGTTCTTC
CDR3 protein: CAIGPGGPLSEQFF

J gene: TRBJ2-3
clone size: -
D gene: -
V gene: TRBV7-9
CDR3 DNA: TGTGCCAGCAGCTTAGGCGGCACAGATACGCAGTATTTT
CDR3 protein: CASSLGGTDTQYF

J gene: TRBJ2-7
clone size: once
D gene: -
V gene: TRBV7-9
CDR3 DNA: TGTGCCAGCTCCCCTTACAGCACCTACGAGCAGTACTTC
CDR3 protein: CASSPYSTYEQYF

J gene: TRBJ1-4
clone size: -
D gene: -
V gene: TRBV27
CDR3 DNA: TGTGCCAGCAGGAGAACCGGGACACCTTATGTAGTTAATGAAAAACTGTTTTTT
CDR3 protein: CASRRTGTPYVVNEKLFF

J gene: TRBJ2-1
clone size: -
D gene: -
V gene: TRBV28
CDR3 DNA: TGTGCCAGCAGTAGACGGTCCTACAATGAGCAGTTCTTC
CDR3 protein: CASSRRSYNEQFF

J gene: TRBJ1-2
clone size: -
D gene: -
V gene: TRBV7-9
CDR3 DNA: TGTGCCAGCAGCTTAATTTCGGGGGCAGGACCCACCAATGGCTACACCTTC
CDR3 protein: CASSLISGAGPTNGYTF

J gene: TRBJ1-1
clone size: once
D gene: TRBD1
V gene: TRBV10-3
CDR3 DNA: TGTGCCATCAGAAGGGCAGGGGGGGACACTGAAGCTTTCTTT
CDR3 protein: CAIRRAGGDTEAFF

J gene: TRBJ2-7
clone size: once
D gene: -
V gene: TRBV2
CDR3 DNA: TGTGCCAGCAGTGAGAAGGGGTACGAGCAGTACTTC
CDR3 protein: CASSEKGYEQYF

J gene: TRBJ1-1
clone size: -
D gene: -
V gene: TRBV19
CDR3 DNA: TGTGCCAGTAGCCCGATCGGACAGTTACTCATGAACACTGAAGCTTTCTTT
CDR3 protein: CASSPIGQLLMNTEAFF

J gene: TRBJ1-5
clone size: -
D gene: -
V gene: TRBV7-6
CDR3 DNA: TGTGCCAGCAGCTTAGCTCTGGATCAGCCCCAGCATTTT
CDR3 protein: CASSLALDQPQHF

J gene: TRBJ1-1
clone size: -
D gene: TRBD1
V gene: TRBV5-1
CDR3 DNA: TGCGCCAGCAGCCACAGGGGTACTGAAGCTTTCTTT
CDR3 protein: CASSHRGTEAFF

J gene: TRBJ1-2
clone size: -
D gene: TRBD1
V gene: TRBV9
CDR3 DNA: TGTGCCAGCAGCGTACGACCCTTTATCCGGGGACAGGACTATGGCTACACCTTC
CDR3 protein: CASSVRPFIRGQDYGYTF

J gene: TRBJ2-7
clone size: -
D gene: -
V gene: TRBV9
CDR3 DNA: TGTGCCAGCAGCGCCTTCGGGGAAGGATACGAGCAGTACTTC
CDR3 protein: CASSAFGEGYEQYF

J gene: TRBJ2-3
clone size: -
D gene: TRBD2
V gene: TRBV4-3
CDR3 DNA: TGCGCCAGCAGCCTGGGACTAGCGGGGGGGAATACGCAGTATTTT
CDR3 protein: CASSLGLAGGNTQYF

J gene: TRBJ1-4
clone size: once
D gene: TRBD1
V gene: TRBV18
CDR3 DNA: TGTGCCAGCTCACCGTCGGGCAGGGGGGATGAAAAACTGTTTTTT
CDR3 protein: CASSPSGRGDEKLFF

J gene: TRBJ2-1
clone size: once
D gene: -
V gene: TRBV20-1
CDR3 DNA: TGCAGTGCTAGTACTAGCCCCAATGAGCAGTTCTTC
CDR3 protein: CSASTSPNEQFF

J gene: TRBJ1-6
clone size: -
D gene: -
V gene: TRBV15
CDR3 DNA: TGTGCCACCAGGGAGGGAGGAAATTCACCCCTCCACTTT
CDR3 protein: CATREGGNSPLHF

J gene: TRBJ2-1
clone size: -
D gene: TRBD1
V gene: TRBV5-1
CDR3 DNA: TGCGCCAGCTGCTTGGGACAGGACTACAATGAGCAGTTCTTC
CDR3 protein: CASCLGQDYNEQFF

J gene: TRBJ1-5
clone size: -
D gene: -
V gene: TRBV18
CDR3 DNA: TGTGCCAGCTCCCCGGATCATAGCAATCAGCCCCAGCATTTT
CDR3 protein: CASSPDHSNQPQHF

J gene: TRBJ2-5
clone size: -
D gene: TRBD2
V gene: TRBV5-1
CDR3 DNA: TGCGCCAGCAGCTTGGCTGCGGGAGGGCCTCAGACCCAGTACTTC
CDR3 protein: CASSLAAGGPQTQYF

J gene: TRBJ1-2
clone size: -
D gene: -
V gene: TRBV9
CDR3 DNA: TGTGCCAGCAGCGTAGGGGACGCTATCTATGGCTACACCTTC
CDR3 protein: CASSVGDAIYGYTF

J gene: TRBJ2-1
clone size: -
D gene: TRBD1
V gene: TRBV5-1
CDR3 DNA: TGCGCCAGCAGTTTACAGGGGGAAGCCTACAATGAGCAGTTCTTC
CDR3 protein: CASSLQGEAYNEQFF

J gene: TRBJ2-2
clone size: few
D gene: -
V gene: TRBV3-1/TRBV3-2
CDR3 DNA: TGTGCCAGCAGCCCCGGAGGGCCGGAAACCGGGGAGCTGTTTTTT
CDR3 protein: CASSPGGPETGELFF

J gene: TRBJ2-2
clone size: -
D gene: TRBD1
V gene: TRBV10-2
CDR3 DNA: TGCGCCAGCAGTGAAACAATAACAGGGGCCGGGGAGCTGTTTTTT
CDR3 protein: CASSETITGAGELFF

J gene: TRBJ2-1
clone size: -
D gene: -
V gene: TRBV9
CDR3 DNA: TGTGCCAGCAGCGTAGAAATCGAAAACAATGAGCAGTTCTTC
CDR3 protein: CASSVEIENNEQFF

J gene: TRBJ1-6
clone size: -
D gene: -
V gene: TRBV18
CDR3 DNA: TGTGCCAGCTCACCCTCAGAGGCCAGAGGGAAGAATTCACCCCTCCACTTT
CDR3 protein: CASSPSEARGKNSPLHF

J gene: TRBJ2-1
clone size: -
D gene: -
V gene: TRBV28
CDR3 DNA: TGTGCCAGCATCACTTGGGGTGCCGGGCTACACTACAATGAGCAGTTCTTC
CDR3 protein: CASITWGAGLHYNEQFF

J gene: TRBJ2-7
clone size: -
D gene: TRBD2
V gene: TRBV6-6
CDR3 DNA: TGTGCCAGCAGTAAGCTAGCGGGAGTAGGTTACGAGCAGTACTTC
CDR3 protein: CASSKLAGVGYEQYF

J gene: TRBJ2-1
clone size: once
D gene: -
V gene: TRBV28
CDR3 DNA: TGTGCCAGCAGAGGACGAGGAGAGGTGAGGAATGAGCAGTTCTTC
CDR3 protein: CASRGRGEVRNEQFF

J gene: TRBJ2-7
clone size: -
D gene: TRBD1
V gene: TRBV18
CDR3 DNA: TGTGCCAGCTCACGGACAGGGGGCGCGGGGGAGCAGTACTTC
CDR3 protein: CASSRTGGAGEQYF

J gene: TRBJ2-5
clone size: -
D gene: -
V gene: TRBV7-9
CDR3 DNA: TGTGCCAGCAGCCCCGGACAGAGACAAGAGACCCAGTACTTC
CDR3 protein: CASSPGQRQETQYF

J gene: TRBJ2-7
clone size: -
D gene: -
V gene: TRBV3-1/TRBV3-2
CDR3 DNA: TGTGCCAGCAGCGAACAGGGAGGGGAGCAGTACTTC
CDR3 protein: CASSEQGGEQYF

J gene: TRBJ2-7
clone size: -
D gene: TRBD2
V gene: TRBV30
CDR3 DNA: TGTGCCTGGGGACTAGGAAACTACGAGCAGTACTTC
CDR3 protein: CAWGLGNYEQYF

J gene: TRBJ2-7
clone size: -
D gene: -
V gene: TRBV27
CDR3 DNA: TGTGCCAGCAGTCTTGACGGGCAGTTCTACGAGCAGTACTTC
CDR3 protein: CASSLDGQFYEQYF

J gene: TRBJ2-7
clone size: few
D gene: -
V gene: TRBV4-2
CDR3 DNA: TGTGCCAGCAGCCATGGCTCCTCCGAGCAGTACTTC
CDR3 protein: CASSHGSSEQYF

J gene: TRBJ1-4
clone size: -
D gene: -
V gene: TRBV30
CDR3 DNA: TGTGCCTGGAACCGCGAGTTAAATGAAAAACTGTTTTTT
CDR3 protein: CAWNRELNEKLFF

J gene: TRBJ2-1
clone size: -
D gene: TRBD1
V gene: TRBV19
CDR3 DNA: TGTGCCAGTAGTTTCGGGACAGGGGACTACAATGAGCAGTTCTTC
CDR3 protein: CASSFGTGDYNEQFF

J gene: TRBJ2-1
clone size: -
D gene: TRBD1
V gene: TRBV7-9
CDR3 DNA: TGTGCCAGCAGCTACGGACAGGGGGCGCAGGATGAGCAGTTCTTC
CDR3 protein: CASSYGQGAQDEQFF

J gene: TRBJ2-6
clone size: -
D gene: -
V gene: TRBV6-2/TRBV6-3
CDR3 DNA: TGTGCCAGCAGTTACTCCGTAGTTCCGGCCAACGTCCTGACTTTC
CDR3 protein: CASSYSVVPANVLTF

J gene: TRBJ1-1
clone size: -
D gene: -
V gene: TRBV3-1/TRBV3-2
CDR3 DNA: TGTGCCAGCAGCCAAGAAACTCGAGGAGTGGCTTTCTTT
CDR3 protein: CASSQETRGVAFF

J gene: TRBJ1-5
clone size: -
D gene: -
V gene: TRBV5-5
CDR3 DNA: TGTGCCAGCAGCTTGACAGGGTATAGCAATCAGCCCCAGCATTTT
CDR3 protein: CASSLTGYSNQPQHF

J gene: TRBJ2-3
clone size: -
D gene: -
V gene: TRBV9
CDR3 DNA: TGTGCCAGCAGCGAGGAGGTTAGCCCCACTTTCACAGATACGCAGTATTTT
CDR3 protein: CASSEEVSPTFTDTQYF

J gene: TRBJ1-2
clone size: -
D gene: -
V gene: TRBV9
CDR3 DNA: TGTGCCAGCAGCGTAGGCCAGGGCGACTATGGCTACACCTTC
CDR3 protein: CASSVGQGDYGYTF

J gene: TRBJ2-1
clone size: -
D gene: -
V gene: TRBV7-3
CDR3 DNA: TGTGCCAGCAGCTTAAGTCGGGACTCCTACAATGAGCAGTTCTTC
CDR3 protein: CASSLSRDSYNEQFF

J gene: TRBJ2-7
clone size: -
D gene: TRBD2
V gene: TRBV29-1
CDR3 DNA: TGCAGCGTTGGGGCGACTAGCGGGAGTTCCGAGCAGTACTTC
CDR3 protein: CSVGATSGSSEQYF

J gene: TRBJ2-6
clone size: -
D gene: -
V gene: TRBV5-1
CDR3 DNA: TGCGCCAGCAGCACCGACAGGGACGGGAGGGCGGCCGGGGCCAACGTCCTGACTTTC
CDR3 protein: CASSTDRDGRAAGANVLTF

J gene: TRBJ2-5
clone size: -
D gene: TRBD1
V gene: TRBV10-3
CDR3 DNA: TGTGCCATCAACACGGGGACAGGGGGCGGGGAGACCCAGTACTTC
CDR3 protein: CAINTGTGGGETQYF

J gene: TRBJ2-1
clone size: -
D gene: TRBD2
V gene: TRBV24-1
CDR3 DNA: TGTGCCACCAGTGATACTAGCGGGAGGGCCACCTACAATGAGCAGTTCTTC
CDR3 protein: CATSDTSGRATYNEQFF

J gene: TRBJ2-6
clone size: -
D gene: -
V gene: TRBV21-1
CDR3 DNA: TGTGCCAGCAGCAACAGCTCTGGGGCCAACGTCCTGACTTTC
CDR3 protein: CASSNSSGANVLTF